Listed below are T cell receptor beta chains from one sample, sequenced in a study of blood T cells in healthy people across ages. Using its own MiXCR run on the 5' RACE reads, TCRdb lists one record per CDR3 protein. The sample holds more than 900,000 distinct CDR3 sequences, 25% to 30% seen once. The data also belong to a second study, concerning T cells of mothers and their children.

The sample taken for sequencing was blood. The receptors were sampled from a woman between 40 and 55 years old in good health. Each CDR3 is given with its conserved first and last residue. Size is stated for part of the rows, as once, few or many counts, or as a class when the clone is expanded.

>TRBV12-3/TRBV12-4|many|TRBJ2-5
CASSLERETQYF
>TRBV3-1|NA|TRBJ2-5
CASSQVMGRPRETQYF
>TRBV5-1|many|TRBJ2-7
CASSPSGQAYEQYF
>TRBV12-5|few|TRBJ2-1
CASGLVVAGGSYNEQFF
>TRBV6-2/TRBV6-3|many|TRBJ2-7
CASNPTKSSYEQYF
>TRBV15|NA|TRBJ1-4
CATSRNMGVYNEKLFF
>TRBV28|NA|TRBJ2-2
CASRKETSAGELFF
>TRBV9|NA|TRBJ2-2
CASSDPRQGRTGELFF
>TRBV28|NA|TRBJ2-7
CASSPYPGQTRYEQYF
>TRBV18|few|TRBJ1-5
CASSLGTPTIEYQPQHF
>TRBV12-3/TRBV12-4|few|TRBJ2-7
CASSSSPGSYEQYF
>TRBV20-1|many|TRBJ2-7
CSARQQDYSYEQYF
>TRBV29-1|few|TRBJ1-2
CSVEGRSGGYTF
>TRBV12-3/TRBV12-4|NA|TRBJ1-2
CASSPQGIGYTF
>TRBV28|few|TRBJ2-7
CASSPPGTRSYEQYF
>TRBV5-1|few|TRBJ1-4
CASSTRQGTNEKLFF
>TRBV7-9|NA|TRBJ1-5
CASSLVPPGQPQHF
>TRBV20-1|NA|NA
CSAREGQYNEQYF
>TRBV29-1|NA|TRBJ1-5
CSVRGSGSNQPQHF
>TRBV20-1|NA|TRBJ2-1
CSARDLYNNEQFF
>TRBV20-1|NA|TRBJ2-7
CSARQGAYYEQYF
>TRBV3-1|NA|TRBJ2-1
CASSRSGTSGGVYNEQFF
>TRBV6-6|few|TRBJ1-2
CASSYSPRTGYGYTF
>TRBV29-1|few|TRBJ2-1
CSVRTSGEQFF
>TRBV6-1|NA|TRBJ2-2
CASSERVTGENTGELFF
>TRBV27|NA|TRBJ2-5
CASSLLYGTGGYGEQYF
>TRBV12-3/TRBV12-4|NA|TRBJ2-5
CASRFHQETQYF
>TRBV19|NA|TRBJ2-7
CASSIGGRTYEQYF